This T cell receptor (beta chain) was sequenced in a study of cytomegalovirus exposure and HLA in healthy donors. Healthy bone marrow donors made up the cohort. The germline CDR1 and CDR2 sequences are SGHNT and YYREEE (reference sequence). V lost 4 bases and J lost 3, with 8 bases in between. The CDR3 runs 13 residues. A multiplex PCR was run with 60 Vbeta primers and 13 Jbeta primers. Profiling relied on immunoSEQ multiplex PCR, and the TCRdb table lists in-frame clones only, not all of them. In the table there are fewer than 350,000 clones, about 90% of which are singletons. The sequencing sample was made of PBMCs. J is TRBJ1-3 and V is TRBV5-4; D is unresolved. The sequence came from a woman under 30 in good health and CMV-seronegative. The DNA for the CDR3 is TGTGCCAGCAGCAACCCCGGTGGAAACACCATATATTTT. This codes for CASSNPGGNTIYF.